This T cell receptor beta chain was captured in a study of CD8+CD57+ T cells in acquired aplastic anemia. For the study at large: On average, sorted CD4+ and CD8+ cells gave 3.2 ug of DNA.

Template material for TCR beta VDJ and CDR3 profiling consisted of genomic DNA. MiXCR, run by TCRdb on the reads, gives a single entry per CDR3 protein. This table has about 180,000 distinct CDR3 sequences, roughly 65% appearing once. Sequencing involved patients with CD8+CD57+ cell expansion previously shown by flow cytometry. Each patient had severe acquired aplastic anemia. Patients had undergone no therapy by the time their blood was sampled. Sequenced material: sorted CD4+, CD8+, or CD8+CD57+ T cells (not recorded which) from PBMCs. The clonotype comes from a human donor with aplastic anemia.

The CDR3 nucleotides are TGTGCCACTGAGTGGGACAGGGGCGGCTATGGCTACACCTTC. Its translation is CATEWDRGGYGYTF. The rearrangement uses TRBV10-3 and TRBJ1-2; TRBD1 agrees at 10 bases. Trimming took 10 bases from V and 4 from J; bases not matched to a gene: 9. Germline V gene sequence: CDR1 ENHRY, CDR2 SYGVKD. The CDR3 has 14 amino acids.